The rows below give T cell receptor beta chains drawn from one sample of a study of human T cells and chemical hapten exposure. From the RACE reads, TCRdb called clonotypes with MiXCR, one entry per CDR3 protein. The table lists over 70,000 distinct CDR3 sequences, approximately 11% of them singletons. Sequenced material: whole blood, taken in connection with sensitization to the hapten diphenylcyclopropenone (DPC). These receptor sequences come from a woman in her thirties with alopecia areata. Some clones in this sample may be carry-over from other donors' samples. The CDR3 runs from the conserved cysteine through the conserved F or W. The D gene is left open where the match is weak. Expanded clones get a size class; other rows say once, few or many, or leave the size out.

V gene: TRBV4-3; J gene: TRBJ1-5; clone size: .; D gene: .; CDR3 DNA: TGCGCCAGCAGCCCTGGGGTAGGCGGCAGGGAGCCCCAGCATTTT; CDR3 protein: CASSPGVGGREPQHF
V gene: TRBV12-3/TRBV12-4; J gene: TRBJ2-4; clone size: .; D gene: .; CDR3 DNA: TGTGCCAGCAGTAGGACAGGGAGGGGAGCCAAAAACATTCAGTACTTC; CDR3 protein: CASSRTGRGAKNIQYF
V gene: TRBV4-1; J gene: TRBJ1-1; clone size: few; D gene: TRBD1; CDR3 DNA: TGCGCCAGCAGCCAACCGGGACAGGGGATTTACACTGAAGCTTTCTTT; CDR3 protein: CASSQPGQGIYTEAFF
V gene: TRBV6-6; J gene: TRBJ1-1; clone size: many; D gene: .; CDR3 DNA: TGTGCCAGCATCGGCAGCTTGAACACTGAAGCTTTCTTT; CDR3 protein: CASIGSLNTEAFF
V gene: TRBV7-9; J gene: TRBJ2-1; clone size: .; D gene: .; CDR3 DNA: TGTGCCAGCAACTCAGGCACCTTCGGGAATGAGCAGTTCTTC; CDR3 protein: CASNSGTFGNEQFF
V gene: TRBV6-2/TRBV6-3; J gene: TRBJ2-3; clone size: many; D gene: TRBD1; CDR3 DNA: TGTGCCAGCAGTTATGAGGGGACAGCAACAGATACGCAGTATTTT; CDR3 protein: CASSYEGTATDTQYF
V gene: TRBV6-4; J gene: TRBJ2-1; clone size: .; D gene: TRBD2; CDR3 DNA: TGTGCCAGCAGTCCAACGACTAGCGGGGTGAATGAGCAGTTCTTC; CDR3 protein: CASSPTTSGVNEQFF
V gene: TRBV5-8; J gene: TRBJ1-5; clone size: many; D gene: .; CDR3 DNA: TGTGCCAGCAGCTTGGGGGAAGTCAGCAATCAGCCCCAGCATTTT; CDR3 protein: CASSLGEVSNQPQHF
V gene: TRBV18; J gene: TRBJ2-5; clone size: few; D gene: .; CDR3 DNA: TGTGCCAGCTCACCACCCCGACAGCAAGAGACCCAGTACTTC; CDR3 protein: CASSPPRQQETQYF
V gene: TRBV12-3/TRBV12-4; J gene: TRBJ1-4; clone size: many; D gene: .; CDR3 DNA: TGTGCCAGCAGTTTATGGCGGGGAAATGAAAAACTGTTTTTT; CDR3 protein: CASSLWRGNEKLFF
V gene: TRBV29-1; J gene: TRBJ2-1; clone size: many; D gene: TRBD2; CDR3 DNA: TGCAGCTCTACTTCTACCAGCGGGGGGTACAATGAGCAGTTCTTC; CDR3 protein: CSSTSTSGGYNEQFF
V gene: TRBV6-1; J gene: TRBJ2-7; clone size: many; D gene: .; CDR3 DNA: TGTGCCAGCAAGCCGAGTGGGGGCCGCTACGAGCAGTACTTC; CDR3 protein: CASKPSGGRYEQYF
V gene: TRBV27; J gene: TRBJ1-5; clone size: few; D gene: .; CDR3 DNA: TGTGCCAGCAGTTTTGCGGGAGTTAGCAATCAGCCCCAGCATTTT; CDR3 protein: CASSFAGVSNQPQHF
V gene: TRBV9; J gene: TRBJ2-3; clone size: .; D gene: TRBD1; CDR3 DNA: TGTGCCAGCAGCACAAGGACAGGGTCAGATACGCAGTATTTT; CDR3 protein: CASSTRTGSDTQYF
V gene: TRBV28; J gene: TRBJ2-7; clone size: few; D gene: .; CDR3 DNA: TGTGCCAGCAGGACTGTCTACGAGCAGTACTTC; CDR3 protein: CASRTVYEQYF
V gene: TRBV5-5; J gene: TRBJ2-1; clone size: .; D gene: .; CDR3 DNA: TGTGCCAGCAGCTTGGGCGCAGGGGTCTACAATGAGCAGTTCTTC; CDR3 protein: CASSLGAGVYNEQFF
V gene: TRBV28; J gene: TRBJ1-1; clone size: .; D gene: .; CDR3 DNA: TGTGCCAGCAGTTTAGGGGGATCGGGGGCTGAAGCTTTCTTT; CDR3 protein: CASSLGGSGAEAFF
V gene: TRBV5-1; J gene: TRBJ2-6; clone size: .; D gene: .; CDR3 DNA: TGCGCCAGCAGCTCCCAGAGCTCTGGGGCCAACGTCCTGACTTTC; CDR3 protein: CASSSQSSGANVLTF
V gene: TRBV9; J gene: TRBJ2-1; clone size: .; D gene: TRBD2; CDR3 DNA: TGTGCCAGCAGCCCGCGACTAGCGGGAGGGTATTCCCTTGAGCAGTTCTTC; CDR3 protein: CASSPRLAGGYSLEQFF
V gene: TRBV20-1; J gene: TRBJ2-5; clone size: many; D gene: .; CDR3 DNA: TGCAGTGCCCTTCGCGGGTACCAAGAGACCCAGTACTTC; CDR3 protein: CSALRGYQETQYF
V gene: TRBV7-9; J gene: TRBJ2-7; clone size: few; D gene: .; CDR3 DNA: TGTGCCAGCACCTCTGTGAGCGAGCAGTACTTC; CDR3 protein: CASTSVSEQYF
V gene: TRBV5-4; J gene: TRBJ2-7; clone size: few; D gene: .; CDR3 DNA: TGTGCCAGCAGCTTCAACCCGGGGACCTCCTACGAGCAGTACTTC; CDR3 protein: CASSFNPGTSYEQYF
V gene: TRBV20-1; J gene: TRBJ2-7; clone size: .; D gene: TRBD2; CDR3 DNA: TGCAGTGCGCCACGGACTAGCGGATACTCCTACGAGCAGTACTTC; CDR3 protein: CSAPRTSGYSYEQYF
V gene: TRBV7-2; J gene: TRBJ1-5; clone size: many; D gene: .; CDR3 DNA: TGTGCCAGCAGCTTGGGCGGGACACCGGGGAGGCAGCCCCAGCATTTT; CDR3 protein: CASSLGGTPGRQPQHF
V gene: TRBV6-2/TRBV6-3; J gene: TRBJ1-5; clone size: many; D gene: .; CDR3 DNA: TGTGCCAGCAGTTATTTACAGGGACGGCAGCCCCAGCATTTT; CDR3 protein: CASSYLQGRQPQHF
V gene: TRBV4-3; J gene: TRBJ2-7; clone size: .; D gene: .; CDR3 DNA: TGCGCCAGCAGCCAAGATCGCGGATGGGAGCAGTACTTC; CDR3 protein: CASSQDRGWEQYF
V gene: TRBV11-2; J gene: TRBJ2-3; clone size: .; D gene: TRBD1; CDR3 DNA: TGTGCCAGCAGCTACCTAACAGGGGACAGCACAGATACGCAGTATTTT; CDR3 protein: CASSYLTGDSTDTQYF
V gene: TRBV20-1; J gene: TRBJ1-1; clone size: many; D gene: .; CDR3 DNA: TGCAGTGCTAGAGTAGGACAGAACACTGAAGCTTTCTTT; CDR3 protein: CSARVGQNTEAFF
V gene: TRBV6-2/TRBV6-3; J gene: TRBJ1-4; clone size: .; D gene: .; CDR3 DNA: TGTGCCAGCAGTTTGACGGTGGCGGTGAATGAAAAACTGTTTTTT; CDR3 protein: CASSLTVAVNEKLFF
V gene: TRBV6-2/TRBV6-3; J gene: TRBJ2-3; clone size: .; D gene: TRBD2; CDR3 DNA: TGTGCCAGCAGTTACGACAAGGGACTAGCAGATACGCAGTATTTT; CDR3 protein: CASSYDKGLADTQYF
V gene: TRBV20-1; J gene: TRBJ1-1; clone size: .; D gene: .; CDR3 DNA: TGCAGTGCTGCGCATGGACAGTCGAACACTGAAGCTTTCTTT; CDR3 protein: CSAAHGQSNTEAFF
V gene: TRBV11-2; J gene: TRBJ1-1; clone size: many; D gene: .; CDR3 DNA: TGTGCCAGCACACTAATATCTGACACTGAAGCTTTCTTT; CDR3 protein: CASTLISDTEAFF
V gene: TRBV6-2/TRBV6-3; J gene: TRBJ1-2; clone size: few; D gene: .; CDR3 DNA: TGTGCCAGCAGTTACTCTGGAGTCTACACCTTC; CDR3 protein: CASSYSGVYTF
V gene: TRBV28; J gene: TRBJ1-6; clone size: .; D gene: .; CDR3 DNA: TGTGCCAGCAGTTCCCAAGGATCACCCCTCCACTTT; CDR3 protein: CASSSQGSPLHF
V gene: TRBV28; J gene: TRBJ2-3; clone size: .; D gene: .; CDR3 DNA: TGTGCCAGCACAAGAAATTCAGATACGCAGTATTTT; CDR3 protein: CASTRNSDTQYF
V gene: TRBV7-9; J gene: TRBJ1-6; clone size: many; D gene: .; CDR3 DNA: TGTGCCAGCAGCGAGGGACTCCGTAATTCACCCCTCCACTTT; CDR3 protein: CASSEGLRNSPLHF
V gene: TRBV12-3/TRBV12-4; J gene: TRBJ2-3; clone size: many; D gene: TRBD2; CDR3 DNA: TGTGCCAGCAGTTTAGGTGGCCGGGGGGGCACAGATACGCAGTATTTT; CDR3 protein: CASSLGGRGGTDTQYF
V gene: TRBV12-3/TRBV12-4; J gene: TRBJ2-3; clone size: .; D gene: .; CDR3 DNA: TGTGCCAGCAGTTCTAGCGGGACAGGGCCAGATACGCAGTATTTT; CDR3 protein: CASSSSGTGPDTQYF
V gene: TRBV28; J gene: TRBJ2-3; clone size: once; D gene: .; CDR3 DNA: TGTGCCAGCAGTTTAAGGGGGAGCACAGATACGCAGTATTTT; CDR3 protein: CASSLRGSTDTQYF
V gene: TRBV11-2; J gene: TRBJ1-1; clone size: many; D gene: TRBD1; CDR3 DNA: TGTGCCAGCAGGGCCGCAGGGGGGTCCACTGAAGCTTTCTTT; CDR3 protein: CASRAAGGSTEAFF
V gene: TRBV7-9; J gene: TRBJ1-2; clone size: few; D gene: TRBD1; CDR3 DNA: TGTGCCAGCAGCTCCCGGACAGGGAATGTGAACTATGGCTACACCTTC; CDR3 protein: CASSSRTGNVNYGYTF
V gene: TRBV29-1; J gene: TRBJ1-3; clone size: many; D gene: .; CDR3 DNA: TGCAGCGTCCAAACCTCGACGGGGGGCACCATATATTTT; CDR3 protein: CSVQTSTGGTIYF
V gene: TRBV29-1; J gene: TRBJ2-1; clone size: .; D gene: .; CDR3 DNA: TGCAGCGGCGGAACGGTAAGGAGCTCCTACAATGAGCAGTTCTTC; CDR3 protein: CSGGTVRSSYNEQFF
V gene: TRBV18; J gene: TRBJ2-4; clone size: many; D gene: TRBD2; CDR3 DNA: TGTGCCAGCTCACCACTAGCGGGGGGACTACTAGCCAAAAACATTCAGTACTTC; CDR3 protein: CASSPLAGGLLAKNIQYF
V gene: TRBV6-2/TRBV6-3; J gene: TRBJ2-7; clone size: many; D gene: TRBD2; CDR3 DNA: TGTGCCAGCAGTTACTCGATGTCTAGCGGGAGGCTCGACTACGAGCAGTACTTC; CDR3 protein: CASSYSMSSGRLDYEQYF
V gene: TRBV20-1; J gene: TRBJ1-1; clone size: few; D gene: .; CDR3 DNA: TGCAGTGCTAGTTCCCCAAAGTACACTGAAGCTTTCTTT; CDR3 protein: CSASSPKYTEAFF
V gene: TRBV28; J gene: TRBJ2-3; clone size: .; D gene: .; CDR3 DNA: TGTGCCAGCAGGGACTCCCGCACAGATACGCAGTATTTT; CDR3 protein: CASRDSRTDTQYF
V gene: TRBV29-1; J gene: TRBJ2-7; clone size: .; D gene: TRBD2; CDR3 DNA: TGCAGCGTTGATTCTCCAGCGGGAGGTCGGGAGCAGTACTTC; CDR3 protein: CSVDSPAGGREQYF